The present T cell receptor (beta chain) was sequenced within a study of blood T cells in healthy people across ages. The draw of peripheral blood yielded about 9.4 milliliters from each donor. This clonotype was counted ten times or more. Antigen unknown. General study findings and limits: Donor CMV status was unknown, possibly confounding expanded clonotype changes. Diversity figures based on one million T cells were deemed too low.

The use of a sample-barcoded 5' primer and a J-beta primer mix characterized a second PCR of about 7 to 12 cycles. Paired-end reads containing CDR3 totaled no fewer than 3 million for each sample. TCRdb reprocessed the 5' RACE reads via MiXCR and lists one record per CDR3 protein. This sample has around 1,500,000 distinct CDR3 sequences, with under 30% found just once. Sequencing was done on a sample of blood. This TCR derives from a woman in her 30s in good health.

The CDR3 sequence: CVSSSGRHETQYF. The CDR3 DNA follows: TGTGTCAGTAGTAGCGGGAGACATGAGACCCAGTACTTC. The V call is TRBV7-2, the J call TRBJ2-5, with 9 bases fitting TRBD2. This CDR3 contains 13 residues. In germline, CDR1 is SGHTA, CDR2 FQGNSA.